The 4 T cell receptor beta chains below come from one sample, sequenced in a study of CD8 T cells in ankylosing spondylitis. Whole-study results and caveats: A motif in TCR beta, a set of about 8 highly homologous variants, appeared characteristic of ankylosing spondylitis blood.

These receptors lack a known antigen. One entry per CDR3 protein, called by TCRdb with MiXCR from the 5' RACE reads. The sample records around 440,000 distinct CDR3 sequences, roughly 15% being singletons. Sample: blood, either unsorted or a sorted T cell fraction (not recorded which). Source of these receptors: a male donor with ankylosing spondylitis.

The chain has TRBV25-1 and TRBJ1-2, with TRBD1 as a possible D gene (6 bases). This CDR3 has 15 residues. Germline CDR1 MGHDK, CDR2 SYGVNS. V gave up 4 bases and J gave up 2 bases, with 14 bases separating them. CDR3 residues: CASSGWTASNYGYTF. DNA for the CDR3: TGTGCCAGCAGTGGATGGACAGCATCGAACTATGGCTACACCTTC.

The sample holds many counts of this clonotype. This chain connects TRBV14 to TRBJ2-2; D is unclear. The V and J ends lost 3 bases and 1 base respectively, with 12 bases between them. CDR1 and CDR2 (germline): SGHDN, FVKESK. The CDR3 runs 16 residues. CDR3 DNA: TGTGCCAGCAGCCACCGGACGGCGCTGAACACCGGGGAGCTGTTTTTT. Translation: CASSHRTALNTGELFF. The variable domain in full, completed from reference TRBV14 and TRBJ2-2, reads EAGVTQFPSHSVIEKGQTVTLRCDPISGHDNLYWYRRVMGKEIKFLLHFVKESKQDESGMPNNRFLAERTGGTYSTLKVQPAELEDSGVYFCASSHRTALNTGELFFGEGSRLTVL.

The chain recombines TRBV20-1 with TRBJ2-1, with D hard to call. Germline lookup yields CDR1 DFQATT and CDR2 SNEGSKA (reference sequence). The CDR3 totals 13 residues. Trimming took 1 base from V and 10 from J, leaving 14 bases between them. CDR3 DNA sequence: TGCAGTGCTAGAGCCACTGAGCCGAGGGAGCAGTTCTTC. Translation gives CSARATEPREQFF.

The CDR3 coding sequence is TGTGCCAGTAGTACTGACATTTATCAGCCCCAGCATTTT. Encoded protein: CASSTDIYQPQHF. The chain combines TRBV19 with TRBJ1-5; D gene unclear. This CDR3 is 13 amino acids long. Trimming cost V 4 bases and J 5 bases, with 9 bases left between them. CDR1 LNHDA and CDR2 SQIVND come from the germline V gene (reference sequence).